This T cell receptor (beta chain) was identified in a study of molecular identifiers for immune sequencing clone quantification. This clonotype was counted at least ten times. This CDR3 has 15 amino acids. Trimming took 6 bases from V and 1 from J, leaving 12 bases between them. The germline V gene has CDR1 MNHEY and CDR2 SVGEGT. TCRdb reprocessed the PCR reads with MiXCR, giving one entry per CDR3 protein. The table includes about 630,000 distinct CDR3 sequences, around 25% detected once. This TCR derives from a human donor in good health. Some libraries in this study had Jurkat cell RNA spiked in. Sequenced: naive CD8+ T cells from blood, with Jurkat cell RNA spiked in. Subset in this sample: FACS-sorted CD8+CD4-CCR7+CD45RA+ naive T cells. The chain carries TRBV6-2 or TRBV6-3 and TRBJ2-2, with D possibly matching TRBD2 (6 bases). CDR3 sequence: CASSRAGWNTGELFF. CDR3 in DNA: TGTGCCAGCAGCAGAGCGGGTTGGAACACCGGGGAGCTGTTTTTT.